The clone carrying this T cell receptor beta chain was recorded once. Other DNA sequences in this specimen translate into the identical CDR3. The CDR3 is 13 residues long. The germline V gene has CDR1 MDHEN and CDR2 SYDVKM. The V segment lost 6 bases and the J segment 5 bases; nucleotides outside the gene matches: 4. In the authors' workflow: Reference gene primers were amplified, and this amplification served to estimate nucleated cell counts. The assay was immunoSEQ multiplex PCR, and TCRdb's table has in-frame clones only and misses some. V and J calls and clone size follow that table, whereas D and trimming were derived from the DNA. The data hold 100,000 to 150,000 clones, with roughly 85% observed a single time. This sample was included in a study of blood T cell repertoires in COVID-19. Study background: Acute-phase and convalescent COVID-19 samples originated in the United States, Italy and Spain. Sources were T cells, B-cell-depleted T cells, or PBMCs; the material itself was cDNA or gDNA.

This chain joins TRBV28 and TRBJ1-2; 9 bases map to TRBD1. Sequencing was carried out using peripheral blood. This clonotype originated in a woman aged 80 or over with acute or convalescent COVID-19. The CDR3 bases are TGTGCCAGCAGGGTCGGGACAGGGTATGGCTACACCTTC. Protein: CASRVGTGYGYTF.